This T cell receptor beta chain was captured in a study of blood T cell repertoires in COVID-19. The germline V and J ends were trimmed by 2 bases and 3 bases, with 7 bases remaining between them. This CDR3 is built from 13 residues. The germline gives CDR1 LNHDA, CDR2 SQIVND (reference sequence). Original processing methods: Estimated nucleated cell counts came from reference gene primer amplification. Using immunoSEQ multiplex PCR, the repertoire was profiled, and TCRdb retains in-frame clones only, with some absent. The V and J calls and clone size come from that table; D and trimming were worked out from the DNA. The table shows about 400,000 clones, with about 89% occurring only once.

The sequence was obtained from a woman under 40 with acute or convalescent COVID-19. Material: peripheral blood. The rearrangement links TRBV19 to TRBJ1-2; D perhaps matches TRBD1 (5 bases). CDR3 sequence reads: CASSITRDYGYTF. In nucleotides, the CDR3 is TGTGCCAGTAGTATAACCAGGGACTATGGCTACACCTTC.